The 27 T cell receptor beta chains below were found in one sample sequenced in a study of blood T cell repertoires in COVID-19. Repertoires were generated with immunoSEQ multiplex PCR, while TCRdb's copy carries only in-frame clones and drops some. The data hold over 300,000 clones, with 89% observed a single time. Sequenced: peripheral blood. Receptor source: a man aged 18 to 29 who had recovered from COVID-19.

This chain joins TRBV2 and TRBJ2-3; 9 bases line up with TRBD1. The CDR3 has 13 amino acids. Looked up from germline, CDR1 is SNHLY and CDR2 is FYNNEI. V lost 8 bases to trimming and J lost 6 bases; unmatched junction nucleotides: 6. This CDR3 reads CASPGQGIDTQYF. In nucleotides, the CDR3 is TGTGCCAGCCCGGGACAGGGAATTGATACGCAGTATTTT.

The genes are TRBV4-1 and TRBJ2-3, with 9 positions matching TRBD2. This CDR3 contains 17 residues. V was pared by 1 base and J by 1 base, with 6 bases of the junction left unmatched. Per germline, CDR1 MGHRA and CDR2 YSYEKL. CDR3 nucleotides: TGCGCCAGCAGCCAAGTGGGGCGGGAGGGCGGCACAGATACGCAGTATTTT. It yields the protein CASSQVGREGGTDTQYF.

The chain links TRBV6-5 to TRBJ1-2, with TRBD1 as a possible D gene (6 bases). CDR3 size: 13 residues. V lost 6 bases and J lost 8, with 16 bases in between. The germline V gene has CDR1 MNHEY and CDR2 SVGAGI. CDR3 region: CASSMSGVGGYTF. The CDR3 DNA follows: TGTGCCAGCAGCATGTCAGGGGTAGGAGGCTACACCTTC.

V is TRBV4-3 and J is TRBJ1-4, with D possibly being TRBD1 (6 bases). This CDR3 is built from 16 residues. Germline V CDR1 and CDR2: LGHNA, YSLEER. Deletions cut 0 bases from V and 5 bases from J, with 13 bases between. CDR3: CASSQETGGGNEKLFF. CDR3 DNA: TGCGCCAGCAGCCAAGAAACTGGGGGGGGCAATGAAAAACTGTTTTTT.

V and J are TRBV28 and TRBJ1-2, with D possibly being TRBD1 (5 bases). Per germline, CDR1 MDHEN and CDR2 SYDVKM. The CDR3 loop spans 14 amino acids. V lost 5 bases and J lost 5, with 15 bases in between. The CDR3 coding sequence is TGTGCCAGCAGTACACCCCAGGGAGGGTATGGCTACACCTTC. Amino acids: CASSTPQGGYGYTF.

The rearrangement joins TRBV19 to TRBJ1-2; no clear D gene. Trimming cost V 6 bases and J 4 bases, with 15 bases left between them. The length of the CDR3 is 14 residues. Germline CDR1 LNHDA, CDR2 SQIVND (reference sequence). This CDR3 reads CASRRRSLIYGYTF. In nucleotides, the CDR3 is TGTGCCAGTAGGCGCCGAAGCTTAATCTATGGCTACACCTTC.

V and J are TRBV6-4 and TRBJ1-5, with D tentatively TRBD1 (6 bases). Per the germline V gene, CDR1 is MRHNA and CDR2 is SNTAGT. This CDR3 contains 13 residues. Trimming took 6 bases from V and 7 from J, leaving 13 bases between them. CDR3 sequence (DNA): TGTGCCAGCAGCATACAGGGAGGGCAGCCCCAGCATTTT. This codes for CASSIQGGQPQHF.

This rearrangement joins TRBV15 to TRBJ1-1, with D hard to call. V gave up 5 bases and J gave up 1 base, with 8 bases separating them. This CDR3 is 13 amino acids long. Germline CDR1 LNHNV, CDR2 YYDKDF (reference sequence). The CDR3 coding sequence is TGTGCCACCAGCCTCCCCCCGAACACTGAAGCTTTCTTT. Translated: CATSLPPNTEAFF.

The chain joins TRBV4-1 to TRBJ1-3, with a weak D call TRBD1 (6 bases). V was pared by 1 base and J by 0 bases, with 13 bases between. From germline, CDR1 is MGHRA and CDR2 YSYEKL. The length of the CDR3 is 17 residues. The CDR3, as DNA: TGCGCCAGCAGCCAAGGCGGAAGGGGGAGCTCTGGAAACACCATATATTTT. This sequence encodes CASSQGGRGSSGNTIYF.

The V gene is TRBV9, the J gene TRBJ2-3, with D maybe TRBD1 (6 bases). V was clipped by 0 bases and J by 3 bases, with 17 bases between them. CDR1 and CDR2 from the germline V gene are SGDLS and YYNGEE. This CDR3 has 17 amino acids. The CDR3: CASSVDGGGGETDTQYF. The CDR3 DNA reads as TGTGCCAGCAGCGTAGACGGTGGGGGCGGTGAGACAGATACGCAGTATTTT.

The J gene is TRBJ1-2, the V gene TRBV9, with D possibly TRBD1 on 6 matching bases. CDR1 is SGDLS, CDR2 YYNGEE, per germline. Trimming left V 0 bases short and J 4 bases short, with 10 bases between. The CDR3 spans 14 residues. The CDR3 sequence is CASSVDGTRYGYTF. The CDR3 bases are TGTGCCAGCAGCGTAGACGGGACACGCTATGGCTACACCTTC.

The CDR3 protein is CASSEGKRETHEQYF. CDR3 sequence (DNA): TGCGCCAGCAGTGAGGGCAAGCGGGAGACCCACGAGCAGTACTTC. The chain combines TRBV10-1 with TRBJ2-7; 8 bases are a match to TRBD2. With V trimmed by 2 bases and J by 5 bases, 8 bases remained unmatched. The CDR3 spans 15 residues. Per the germline V gene, CDR1 is WNHNN and CDR2 is SYGVQD (reference sequence).

The chain couples TRBV7-9 to TRBJ2-1, with D possibly TRBD2 on 5 matching bases. The CDR3 is 17 amino acids. Deletions cut 3 bases from V and 4 bases from J, with 19 bases between. Germline CDR1 SEHNR, CDR2 FQNEAQ (reference sequence). The DNA for the CDR3 is TGTGCCAGCAGCTTCATAGGGAGAGGCGGTCTGTACAATGAGCAGTTCTTC. It codes for CASSFIGRGGLYNEQFF.

CDR3 in DNA: TGTGCCAGCAGCAAAGCGGTCCAGGACAGGGAAACAGATACGCAGTATTTT. It codes for CASSKAVQDRETDTQYF. This chain links TRBV21-1 with TRBJ2-3; the listed D gene, TRBD1, was not tested against the DNA. TRBV21-1 is marked as a pseudogene. This CDR3 comprises 17 residues.

The chain links TRBV28 to TRBJ1-6, with D possibly TRBD1 on 5 matching bases. Germline assignment: CDR1 MDHEN and CDR2 SYDVKM. This CDR3 comprises 15 residues. V shed 2 bases and J shed 7 bases, with 12 bases lying between them. Written as DNA, the CDR3 is TGTGCCAGCAGTTTACTGCGGGGGGGGAATTCACCCCTCCACTTT. It specifies CASSLLRGGNSPLHF.

The chain joins TRBV13 to TRBJ2-3; 7 positions agree with TRBD2. Trimming at V came to 6 bases and at J to 5 bases, leaving 11 bases not matched to a gene. The CDR3 runs 15 residues. Germline-derived CDR1 and CDR2 are PRHDT and FYEKMQ (reference sequence). CDR3 loop: CASRATSLGGDTQYF. In nucleotides, the CDR3 is TGTGCCAGCAGGGCGACTAGCCTCGGTGGAGATACGCAGTATTTT.

The chain joins TRBV15 to TRBJ2-6; D gene ambiguous. There are 13 residues in the CDR3. Deletions cut 8 bases from V and 2 bases from J, with 7 bases between. Germline V gives CDR1 LNHNV, CDR2 YYDKDF (reference sequence). In nucleotides, the CDR3 is TGTGCCACCCGCATAGCTGGGGCCAACGTCCTGACTTTC. Protein product: CATRIAGANVLTF.

This clone appeared a single time. CDR3 sequence: CAWSKVDPRQWGVTGELFF. CDR3 coding DNA: TGTGCCTGGAGTAAGGTGGACCCCCGACAGTGGGGCGTCACCGGGGAGCTGTTTTTT. The chain combines TRBV30 with TRBJ2-2; possible D gene TRBD1, 5 bases. The germline V and J ends were trimmed by 2 bases and 4 bases, with 26 bases remaining between them. This CDR3 has 19 residues. Germline CDR1 is GTSNPN and CDR2 is SVGIG (reference sequence).

The V call is TRBV6-5, the J call TRBJ2-1, with 9 positions matching TRBD2. The V gene's germline CDR1 is MNHEY and CDR2 SVGAGI. V trimming: 4 bases; J trimming: 4 bases; junction bases outside the gene matches: 5. This CDR3 comprises 15 residues. CDR3: CASSSALAGYNEQFF. CDR3 sequence (DNA): TGTGCCAGCAGTTCAGCCCTAGCGGGGTACAATGAGCAGTTCTTC.

In DNA form, the CDR3 reads TGTGCCAGCAGCCCTAATGAGGGGGATAATCAGCCCCAGCATTTT. This sequence encodes CASSPNEGDNQPQHF. The chain couples TRBV6-4 to TRBJ1-5, with D perhaps TRBD1 (6 bases). Germline loops: CDR1 MRHNA, CDR2 SNTAGT. Trimming removed 6 bases at V and 4 bases at J, with 16 bases between. This CDR3 has 15 amino acids.

Comments on this clone: Mismatch with germline at one junction end may stem from a read error. The chain joins TRBV14 to TRBJ2-1, with TRBD1 matching over 8 bases. Germline V gives CDR1 SGHDN, CDR2 FVKESK. This CDR3 region has 14 residues. The CDR3 nucleotides are TGTGCCAGCAGCCAAGGGACAGGGTACAGTGAGCAGTTCTTC. This translates into CASSQGTGYSEQFF.

The chain couples TRBV19 to TRBJ2-1; 9 nucleotides agree with TRBD2. CDR1 and CDR2 (germline): LNHDA, SQIVND (reference sequence). Trimming removed 7 bases from V and 7 bases from J; junction bases left unmatched: 14. The CDR3 sequence is 16 residues long. Here the CDR3 DNA reads TGTGCCAGTACCCAGGGGAGGCTAGCGGGACGTAATGAGCAGTTCTTC. It translates to CASTQGRLAGRNEQFF. The full variable domain, completed using reference TRBV19 and TRBJ2-1, is DGGITQSPKYLFRKEGQNVTLSCEQNLNHDAMYWYRQDPGQGLRLIYYSQIVNDFQKGDIAEGYSVSREKKESFPLTVTSAQKNPTAFYLCASTQGRLAGRNEQFFGPGTRLTVL.

The chain combines TRBV7-2 with TRBJ2-5; D is unresolved. Trimming pared 2 bases from V and 3 bases from J, leaving 7 bases between. The V gene's germline CDR1 is SGHTA and CDR2 FQGNSA. The CDR3 covers 13 residues. The CDR3 DNA is TGTGCCAGCAGCTTAAACAGAGAAGAGACCCAGTACTTC. It translates to CASSLNREETQYF.

This sequence joins TRBV10-3 and TRBJ1-2, with 10 bases lining up with TRBD1. With 4 bases clipped from V and 7 bases from J, the junction kept 9 bases outside the gene matches. Germline lookup yields CDR1 ENHRY and CDR2 SYGVKD. The CDR3 runs 15 residues. CDR3 sequence: CAISGPGTGEGGYTF. In DNA, the CDR3 is TGTGCCATCAGTGGACCGGGGACAGGGGAGGGTGGCTACACCTTC.

The chain couples TRBV9 to TRBJ1-4; 8 nucleotides match TRBD1. The J segment lost 7 bases and the V segment lost 3 bases, leaving 8 bases of the junction unmatched. Germline V gives CDR1 SGDLS, CDR2 YYNGEE. The CDR3 consists of 15 residues. The CDR3 DNA follows: TGTGCCAGCAGCGCCGGACAGGGTAGGAGTGAAAAACTGTTTTTT. Its translation: CASSAGQGRSEKLFF.

This clone was seen once. The gene calls are TRBV30 and TRBJ2-5; D is uncertain. The germline V gene encodes CDR1 GTSNPN and CDR2 SVGIG (reference sequence). This CDR3 contains 14 residues. The V gene lost 0 bases and the J gene lost 5 bases, with 13 bases spanning the gap. The CDR3 region is CAWSVNPTPETQYF. In DNA form, the CDR3 reads TGTGCCTGGAGTGTAAACCCTACTCCGGAGACCCAGTACTTC. The full variable domain, with the rest looked up from reference TRBV30 and TRBJ2-5, is SQTIHQWPATLVQPVGSPLSLECTVEGTSNPNLYWYRQAAGRGLQLLFYSVGIGQISSEVPQNLSASRPQDRQFILSSKKLLLSDSGFYLCAWSVNPTPETQYFGPGTRLLVL.

V usage is TRBV18 and J usage is TRBJ2-2; 9 nucleotides agree with TRBD1. The CDR3 contains 17 residues. V lost 1 base, J lost 7 bases, and 10 bases stayed unmatched. Germline V gene lookup returns CDR1 KGHSH and CDR2 LQKENI. The CDR3 DNA follows: TGTGCCAGCTCACCACAGATACAGGGGGCGAACGACGGGGAGCTGTTTTTT. It specifies CASSPQIQGANDGELFF.